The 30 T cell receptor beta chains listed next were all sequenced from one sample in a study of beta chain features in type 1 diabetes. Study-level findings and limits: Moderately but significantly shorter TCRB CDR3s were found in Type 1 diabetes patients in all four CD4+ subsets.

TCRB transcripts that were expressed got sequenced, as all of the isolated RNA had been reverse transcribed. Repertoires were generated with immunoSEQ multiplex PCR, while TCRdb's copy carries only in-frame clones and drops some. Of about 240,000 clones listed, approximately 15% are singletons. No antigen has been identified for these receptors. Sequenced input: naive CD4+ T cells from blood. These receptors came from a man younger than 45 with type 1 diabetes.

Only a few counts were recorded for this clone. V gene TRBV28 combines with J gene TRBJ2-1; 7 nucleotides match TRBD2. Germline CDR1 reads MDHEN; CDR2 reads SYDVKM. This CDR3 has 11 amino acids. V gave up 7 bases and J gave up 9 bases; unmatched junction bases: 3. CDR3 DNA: TGTGCCAGCACCGGGGGGAGTGAGCAGTTCTTC. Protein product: CASTGGSEQFF.

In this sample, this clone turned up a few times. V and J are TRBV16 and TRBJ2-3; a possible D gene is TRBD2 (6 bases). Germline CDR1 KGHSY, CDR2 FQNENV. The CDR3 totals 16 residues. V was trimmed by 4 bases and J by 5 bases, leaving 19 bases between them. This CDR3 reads CASSRWGASDRDTQYF. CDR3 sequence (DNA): TGTGCCAGCAGCCGCTGGGGTGCTAGCGACAGAGATACGCAGTATTTT.

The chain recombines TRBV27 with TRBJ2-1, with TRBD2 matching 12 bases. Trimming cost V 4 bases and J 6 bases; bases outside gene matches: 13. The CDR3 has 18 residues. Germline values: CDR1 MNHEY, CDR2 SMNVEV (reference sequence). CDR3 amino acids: CASSSRLLLAGGFNEQFF. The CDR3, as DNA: TGTGCCAGCAGTTCCCGACTTCTCCTAGCGGGAGGGTTCAATGAGCAGTTCTTC.

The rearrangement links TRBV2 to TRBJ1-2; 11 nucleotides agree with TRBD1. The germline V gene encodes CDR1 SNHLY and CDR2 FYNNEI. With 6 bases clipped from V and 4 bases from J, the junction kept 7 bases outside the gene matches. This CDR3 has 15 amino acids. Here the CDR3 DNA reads TGTGCCAGCAGCCTCGGGACAGGGGGGGTCTATGGCTACACCTTC. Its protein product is CASSLGTGGVYGYTF.

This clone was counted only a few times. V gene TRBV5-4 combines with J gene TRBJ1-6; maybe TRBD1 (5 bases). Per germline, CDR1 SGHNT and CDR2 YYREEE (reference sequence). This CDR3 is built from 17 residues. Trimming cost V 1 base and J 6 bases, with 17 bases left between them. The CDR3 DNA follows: TGTGCCAGCAGCTTGTCCCGCGGGGGGGAAAGTAATTCACCCCTCCACTTT. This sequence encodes CASSLSRGGESNSPLHF.

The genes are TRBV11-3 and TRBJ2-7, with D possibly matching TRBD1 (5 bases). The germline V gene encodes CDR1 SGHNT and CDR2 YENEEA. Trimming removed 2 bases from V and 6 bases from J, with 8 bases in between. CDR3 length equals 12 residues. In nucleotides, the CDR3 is TGTGCCAGCAGCTTACGCAGGGTCGAGCAGTACTTC. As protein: CASSLRRVEQYF.

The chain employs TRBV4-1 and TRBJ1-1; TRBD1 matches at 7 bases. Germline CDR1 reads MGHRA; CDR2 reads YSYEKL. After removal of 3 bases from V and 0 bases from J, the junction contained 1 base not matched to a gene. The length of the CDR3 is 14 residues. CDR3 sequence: CASSQGQLNTEAFF. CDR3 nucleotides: TGCGCCAGCAGCCAGGGACAGTTGAACACTGAAGCTTTCTTT.

This CDR3 reads CASSPGEDGPTYEQYF. The CDR3 nucleotides read TGTGCCAGCAGCCCGGGAGAAGACGGACCAACCTACGAGCAGTACTTC. The chain has TRBV7-9 and TRBJ2-7, with a weak D call TRBD2 (6 bases). The CDR3 totals 16 residues. V dropped 5 bases and J dropped 2 bases, with 19 bases sitting between them. Germline V CDR1 and CDR2: SEHNR, FQNEAQ (reference sequence).

CDR3 DNA: TGTGCCAGCAGGCCTCGTGACAAGGCGAACTATGGCTACACCTTC. It specifies CASRPRDKANYGYTF. The V and J genes are TRBV27 and TRBJ1-2; D unresolved. Germline values: CDR1 MNHEY, CDR2 SMNVEV (reference sequence). V was cut by 6 bases and J by 2 bases, with 16 bases left in between. The CDR3 spans 15 residues.

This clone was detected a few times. The CDR3 bases are TGTGCCAGTAGTATTGAGCCAGGCCCCCGGATCAACATTCAGTACTTC. It translates to CASSIEPGPRINIQYF. V gene TRBV19 combines with J gene TRBJ2-4; D not resolved. V was clipped by 3 bases and J by 7 bases, with 19 bases between them. Germline CDR1 and CDR2: LNHDA and SQIVND (reference sequence). The CDR3 consists of 16 residues.

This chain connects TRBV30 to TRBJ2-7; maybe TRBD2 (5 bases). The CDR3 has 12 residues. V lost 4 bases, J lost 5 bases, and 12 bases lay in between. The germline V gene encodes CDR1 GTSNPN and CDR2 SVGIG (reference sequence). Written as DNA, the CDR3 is TGTGCCTGGAAATGGTCGGAGGACGAGCAGTACTTC. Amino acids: CAWKWSEDEQYF.

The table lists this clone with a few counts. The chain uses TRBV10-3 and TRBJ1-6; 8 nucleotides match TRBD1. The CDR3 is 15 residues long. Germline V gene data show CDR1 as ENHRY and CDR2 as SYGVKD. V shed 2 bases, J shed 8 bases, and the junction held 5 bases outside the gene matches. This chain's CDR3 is CAISELGTGDSPLHF. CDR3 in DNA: TGTGCCATCAGTGAGCTCGGGACAGGCGATTCACCCCTCCACTTT.

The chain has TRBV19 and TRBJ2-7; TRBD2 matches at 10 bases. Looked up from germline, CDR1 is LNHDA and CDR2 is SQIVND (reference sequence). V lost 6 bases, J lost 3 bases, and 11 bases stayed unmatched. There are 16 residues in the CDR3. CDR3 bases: TGTGCCAGTAGCCCTAGCGGGAGAGGGGGCAACTACGAGCAGTACTTC. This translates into CASSPSGRGGNYEQYF.

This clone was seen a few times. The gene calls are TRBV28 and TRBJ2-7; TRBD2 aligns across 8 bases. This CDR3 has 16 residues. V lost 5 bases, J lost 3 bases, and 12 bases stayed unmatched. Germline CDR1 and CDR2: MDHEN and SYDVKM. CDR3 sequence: CASSQTSSGPFYEQYF. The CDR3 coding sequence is TGTGCCAGCAGTCAGACGTCTAGCGGGCCTTTCTACGAGCAGTACTTC.

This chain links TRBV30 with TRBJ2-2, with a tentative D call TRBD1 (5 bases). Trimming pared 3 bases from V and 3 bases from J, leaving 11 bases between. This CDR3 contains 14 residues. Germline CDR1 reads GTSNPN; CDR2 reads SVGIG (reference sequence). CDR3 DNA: TGTGCCTGGAGGCGCCAGGGATACACCGGGGAGCTGTTTTTT. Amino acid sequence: CAWRRQGYTGELFF.

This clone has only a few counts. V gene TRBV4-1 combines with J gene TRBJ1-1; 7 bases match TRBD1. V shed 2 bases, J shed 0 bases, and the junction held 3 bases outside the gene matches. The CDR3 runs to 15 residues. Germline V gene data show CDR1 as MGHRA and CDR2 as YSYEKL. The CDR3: CASSQWGQLNTEAFF. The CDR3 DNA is TGCGCCAGCAGCCAATGGGGACAGTTGAACACTGAAGCTTTCTTT.

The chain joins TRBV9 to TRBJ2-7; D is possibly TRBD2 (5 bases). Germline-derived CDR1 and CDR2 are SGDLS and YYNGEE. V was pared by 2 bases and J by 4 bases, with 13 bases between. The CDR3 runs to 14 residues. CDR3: CASSVASLPYEQYF. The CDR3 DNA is TGTGCCAGCAGCGTGGCTAGCTTACCATACGAGCAGTACTTC.

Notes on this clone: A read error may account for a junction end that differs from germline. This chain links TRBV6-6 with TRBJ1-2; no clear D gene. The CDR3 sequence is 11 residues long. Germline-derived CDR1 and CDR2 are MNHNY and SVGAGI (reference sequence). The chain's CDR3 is CASSYERQRNF. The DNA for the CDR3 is TGTGCCAGCAGTTACGAGAGGCAGAGAAACTTC.

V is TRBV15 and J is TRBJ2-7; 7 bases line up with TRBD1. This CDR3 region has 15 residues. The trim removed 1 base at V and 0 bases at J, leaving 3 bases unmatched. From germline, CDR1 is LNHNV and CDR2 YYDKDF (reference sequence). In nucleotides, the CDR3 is TGTGCCACCAGCAGAGGACGGGACAGCTCCTACGAGCAGTACTTC. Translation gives CATSRGRDSSYEQYF.

The CDR3 DNA sequence: TGTGCCAGCTCACGAGACAGGGAGGACTCCCAGTACTTC. As protein: CASSRDREDSQYF. This chain joins TRBV18 and TRBJ2-5; D is possibly TRBD1 (7 bases). V was shortened by 4 bases and J by 9 bases, with 15 bases between the two germline ends. CDR3 length: 13 residues. The germline V gene encodes CDR1 KGHSH and CDR2 LQKENI.

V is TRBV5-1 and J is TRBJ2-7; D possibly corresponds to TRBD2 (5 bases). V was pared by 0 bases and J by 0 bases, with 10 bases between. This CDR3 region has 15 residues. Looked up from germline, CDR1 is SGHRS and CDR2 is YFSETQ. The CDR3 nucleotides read TGCGCCAGCAGCTTGGAATCGGGGAGCTCCTACGAGCAGTACTTC. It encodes CASSLESGSSYEQYF. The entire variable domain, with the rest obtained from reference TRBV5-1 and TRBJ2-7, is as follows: KAGVTQTPRYLIKTRGQQVTLSCSPISGHRSVSWYQQTPGQGLQFLFEYFSETQRNKGNFPGRFSGRQFSNSRSEMNVSTLELGDSALYLCASSLESGSSYEQYFGPGTRLTVT.

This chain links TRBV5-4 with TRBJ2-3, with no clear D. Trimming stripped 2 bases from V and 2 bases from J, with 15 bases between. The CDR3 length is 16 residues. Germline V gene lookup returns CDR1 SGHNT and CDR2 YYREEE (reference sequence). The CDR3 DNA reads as TGTGCCAGCAGCTTCGATTTGGCGGAGAACACAGATACGCAGTATTTT. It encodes CASSFDLAENTDTQYF.

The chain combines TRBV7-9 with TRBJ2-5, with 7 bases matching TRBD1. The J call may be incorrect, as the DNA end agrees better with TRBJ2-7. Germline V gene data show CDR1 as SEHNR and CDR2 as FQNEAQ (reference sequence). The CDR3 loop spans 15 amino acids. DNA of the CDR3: TGTGCCAGCAGCCCGACAGGGATGGGCTTCTACGAGCAGTACTTC. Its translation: CASSPTGMGFYEQYF.

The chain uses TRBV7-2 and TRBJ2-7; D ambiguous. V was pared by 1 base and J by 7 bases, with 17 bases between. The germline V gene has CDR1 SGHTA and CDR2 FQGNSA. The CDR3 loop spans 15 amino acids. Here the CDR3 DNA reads TGTGCCAGCAGCTTAGATACAGCAGGTTTACGGGAGCAGTACTTC. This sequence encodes CASSLDTAGLREQYF.

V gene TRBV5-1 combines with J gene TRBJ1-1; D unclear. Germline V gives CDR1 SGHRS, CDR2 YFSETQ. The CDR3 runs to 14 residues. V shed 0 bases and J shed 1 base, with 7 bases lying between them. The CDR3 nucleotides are TGCGCCAGCAGCTTGGGTCTAGAGAACACTGAAGCTTTCTTT. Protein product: CASSLGLENTEAFF.

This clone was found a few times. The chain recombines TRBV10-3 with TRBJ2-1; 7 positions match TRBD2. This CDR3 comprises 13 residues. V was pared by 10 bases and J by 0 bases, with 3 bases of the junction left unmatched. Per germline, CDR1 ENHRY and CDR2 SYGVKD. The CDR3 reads CATGTTSYNEQFF. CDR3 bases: TGTGCCACCGGGACTACCTCCTACAATGAGCAGTTCTTC.

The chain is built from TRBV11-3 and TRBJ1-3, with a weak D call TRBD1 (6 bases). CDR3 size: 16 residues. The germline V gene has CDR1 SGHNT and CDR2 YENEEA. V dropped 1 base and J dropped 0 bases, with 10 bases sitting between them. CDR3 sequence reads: CASSLGDTDSGNTIYF. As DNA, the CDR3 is TGTGCCAGCAGCTTAGGGGACACCGACTCTGGAAACACCATATATTTT.

The CDR3 loop reads CASSSGQGQDTQYF. The CDR3 coding sequence is TGCGCCAGCAGCTCGGGACAGGGACAAGATACGCAGTATTTT. The genes are TRBV5-1 and TRBJ2-3; 9 nucleotides agree with TRBD1. V dropped 3 bases and J dropped 5; count of bases not matched to a gene: 4. Germline-derived CDR1 and CDR2 are SGHRS and YFSETQ. The CDR3 is made up of 14 amino acids.

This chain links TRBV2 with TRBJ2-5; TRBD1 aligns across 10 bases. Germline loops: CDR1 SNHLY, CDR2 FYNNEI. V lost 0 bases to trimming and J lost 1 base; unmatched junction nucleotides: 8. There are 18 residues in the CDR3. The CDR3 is CASSEAGQGGLGQETQYF. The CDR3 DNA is TGTGCCAGCAGTGAAGCCGGACAGGGGGGCCTCGGCCAAGAGACCCAGTACTTC. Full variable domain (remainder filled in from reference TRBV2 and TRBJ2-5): EPEVTQTPSHQVTQMGQEVILRCVPISNHLYFYWYRQILGQKVEFLVSFYNNEISEKSEIFDDQFSVERPDGSNFTLKIRSTKLEDSAMYFCASSEAGQGGLGQETQYFGPGTRLLVL.

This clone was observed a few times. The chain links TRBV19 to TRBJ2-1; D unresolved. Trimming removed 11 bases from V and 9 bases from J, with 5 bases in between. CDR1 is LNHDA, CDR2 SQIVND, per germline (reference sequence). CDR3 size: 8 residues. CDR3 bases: TGTGCCCGGAGTGAGCAGTTCTTC. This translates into CARSEQFF. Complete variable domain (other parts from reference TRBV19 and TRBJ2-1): DGGITQSPKYLFRKEGQNVTLSCEQNLNHDAMYWYRQDPGQGLRLIYYSQIVNDFQKGDIAEGYSVSREKKESFPLTVTSAQKNPTAFYLCARSEQFFGPGTRLTVL.